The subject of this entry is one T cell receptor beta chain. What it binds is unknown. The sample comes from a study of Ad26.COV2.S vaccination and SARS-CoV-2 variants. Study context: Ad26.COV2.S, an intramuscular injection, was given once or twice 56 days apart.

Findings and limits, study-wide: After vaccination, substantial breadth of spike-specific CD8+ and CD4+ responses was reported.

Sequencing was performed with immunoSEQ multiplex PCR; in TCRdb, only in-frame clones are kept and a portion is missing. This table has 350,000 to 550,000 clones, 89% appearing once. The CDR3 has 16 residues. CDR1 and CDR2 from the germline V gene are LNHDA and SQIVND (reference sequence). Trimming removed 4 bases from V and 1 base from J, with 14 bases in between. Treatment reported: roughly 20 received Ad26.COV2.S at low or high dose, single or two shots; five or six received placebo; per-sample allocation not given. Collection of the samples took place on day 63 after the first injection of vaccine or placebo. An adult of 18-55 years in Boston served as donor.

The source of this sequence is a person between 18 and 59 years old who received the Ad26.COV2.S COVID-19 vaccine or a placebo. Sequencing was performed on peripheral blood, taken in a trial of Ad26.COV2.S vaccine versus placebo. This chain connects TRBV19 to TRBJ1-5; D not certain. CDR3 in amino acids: CASSRRAFGSNQPQHF. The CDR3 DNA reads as TGTGCCAGTAGTAGGAGGGCGTTTGGAAGCAATCAGCCCCAGCATTTT.